What follows is one TCR beta chain and its context. The record originates from a study of blood T cell repertoires in COVID-19. Generated by immunoSEQ multiplex PCR, the TCRdb table keeps only in-frame clones and is missing some. Of about 330,000 clones in the sample, roughly nine tenths were seen once. This receptor was identified in a woman between 25 and 40 years old who had recovered from COVID-19. The sequenced sample consisted of PBMCs or T cells enriched from blood (not recorded which).

The CDR3 sequence is CASSTGQNLIEQYF. The CDR3 region has the DNA TGTGCCAGTAGTACGGGACAGAACCTTATCGAGCAGTACTTC. This chain links TRBV19 with TRBJ2-7; 7 positions agree with TRBD1. Germline CDR1 LNHDA, CDR2 SQIVND (reference sequence). V trimming: 4 bases; J trimming: 6 bases; junction bases outside the gene matches: 9. The CDR3 is 14 amino acids.